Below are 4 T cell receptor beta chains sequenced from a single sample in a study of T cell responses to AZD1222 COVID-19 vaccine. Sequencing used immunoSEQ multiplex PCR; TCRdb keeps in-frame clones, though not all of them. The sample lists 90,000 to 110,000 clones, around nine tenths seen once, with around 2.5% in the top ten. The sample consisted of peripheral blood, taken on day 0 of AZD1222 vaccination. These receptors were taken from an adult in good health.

In DNA form, the CDR3 reads TGTGCCAGTAGTCCGGGACAGGGGGTTAACTATGGCTACACCTTC. Translating it yields CASSPGQGVNYGYTF. The V call is TRBV19, the J call TRBJ1-2; TRBD1 matches at 11 bases. Looked up from germline, CDR1 is LNHDA and CDR2 is SQIVND (reference sequence). J gave up 1 base and V 5 bases, and 3 bases lay outside the gene matches. This CDR3 is built from 15 residues. Drawing the rest from reference TRBV19 and TRBJ1-2, the complete variable domain is DGGITQSPKYLFRKEGQNVTLSCEQNLNHDAMYWYRQDPGQGLRLIYYSQIVNDFQKGDIAEGYSVSREKKESFPLTVTSAQKNPTAFYLCASSPGQGVNYGYTFGSGTRLTVV.

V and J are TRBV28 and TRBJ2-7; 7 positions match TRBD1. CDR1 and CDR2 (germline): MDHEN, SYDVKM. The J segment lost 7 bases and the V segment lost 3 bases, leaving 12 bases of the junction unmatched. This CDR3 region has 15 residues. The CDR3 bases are TGTGCCAGCAGTTTTACTCAACTAGGGGGCTGGGAGCAGTACTTC. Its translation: CASSFTQLGGWEQYF.

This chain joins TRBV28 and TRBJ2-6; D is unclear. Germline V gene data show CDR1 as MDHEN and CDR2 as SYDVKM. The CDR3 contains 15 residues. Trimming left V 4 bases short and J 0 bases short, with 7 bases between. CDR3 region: CASSSRISGANVLTF. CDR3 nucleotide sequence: TGTGCCAGCAGTTCGAGGATCTCTGGGGCCAACGTCCTGACTTTC.

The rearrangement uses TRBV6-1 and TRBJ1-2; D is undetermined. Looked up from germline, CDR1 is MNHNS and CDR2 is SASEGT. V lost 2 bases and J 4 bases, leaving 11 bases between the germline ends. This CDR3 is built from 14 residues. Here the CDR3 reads CASSEIHKGYGYTF. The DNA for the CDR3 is TGTGCCAGCAGTGAAATTCACAAAGGCTATGGCTACACCTTC.